The clone carrying this TCR beta chain was observed a few times. What it recognizes is unknown. The sample is drawn from a study of Graves' ophthalmopathy and Graves' hyperthyroidism. About the research overall: Peripheral blood (taken before any treatment) was collected at initial diagnosis. Whole-study results and caveats: The majority of expanded thyroid clonotypes above 0.001 frequency also occurred in blood.

Clinicians made diagnoses from clinical symptoms, serum thyroxine, TRAb, thyroid ultrasound and orbital computed tomography. PBMCs were isolated by Ficoll-Paque density gradient centrifugation, using roughly 11 ml of fresh peripheral blood as the starting material. The TCR beta CDR3 regions underwent amplification from RNA transcripts. The library came from an HTBI-primed first-round RT-PCR and a second-round multiplex PCR. Each CDR3 protein is one row after TCRdb ran MiXCR on the multiplex PCR reads. The sample lists 600,000 to 950,000 distinct CDR3 sequences; roughly 40% were seen once. Germline lookup yields CDR1 SNHLY and CDR2 FYNNEI. V lost 6 bases and J lost 6; bases outside the gene matches: 6. This CDR3 is 14 amino acids long.

The gene calls are TRBV2 and TRBJ1-5; 9 bases are a match to TRBD1. Sequencing was done on a sample of peripheral blood. The sequence was obtained from an adult man with Graves' ophthalmopathy. The CDR3 nucleotides read TGTGCCAGCAGCGCAGACAGGGGGACTCAGCCCCAGCATTTT. Protein sequence: CASSADRGTQPQHF. The variable domain in full, with the rest retrieved from reference TRBV2 and TRBJ1-5, is EPEVTQTPSHQVTQMGQEVILRCVPISNHLYFYWYRQILGQKVEFLVSFYNNEISEKSEIFDDQFSVERPDGSNFTLKIRSTKLEDSAMYFCASSADRGTQPQHFGDGTRLSIL.